These 4 T cell receptor beta chains share one sample of origin, sequenced in a study of blood T cell repertoires in COVID-19. The protocol was immunoSEQ multiplex PCR, while the TCRdb copy is restricted to in-frame clones and leaves out a portion. The table lists fewer than 200,000 clones, roughly 85% of them singletons. The sample taken for sequencing was peripheral blood. The receptor set was obtained from an elderly woman with acute or convalescent COVID-19.

The rearrangement uses TRBV28 and TRBJ2-7; 8 positions agree with TRBD1. Germline-derived CDR1 and CDR2 are MDHEN and SYDVKM. CDR3 length equals 17 residues. Germline trimming cut 4 bases from V and 6 bases from J; bases unmatched to any gene: 17. The CDR3 sequence is CASSSLGGTGSLGEQYF. The CDR3 DNA is TGTGCCAGCAGTTCGCTAGGTGGGACAGGATCCCTAGGCGAGCAGTACTTC.

The rearrangement uses TRBV7-6 and TRBJ2-3, with a tentative D call TRBD1 (6 bases). The germline V gene has CDR1 SGHVS and CDR2 FNYEAQ. This CDR3 comprises 16 residues. Trimming shortened V by 1 base and J by 1 base, and 12 bases separated the two germline ends. CDR3 protein: CASSLVAQGRTDTQYF. The DNA for the CDR3 is TGTGCCAGCAGCTTAGTTGCACAGGGACGCACAGATACGCAGTATTTT.

The CDR3 protein is CATSGQINQPQHF. As DNA, the CDR3 is TGTGCCACCTCAGGACAGATCAATCAGCCCCAGCATTTT. This chain links TRBV19 with TRBJ1-5; TRBD1 is a possible D gene (6 bases). Germline V gives CDR1 LNHDA, CDR2 SQIVND (reference sequence). Trimming took off 10 bases at V and 3 bases at J, with 13 bases between the two ends. This CDR3 has 13 amino acids. Based on the CDR3 plus reference TRBV19 and TRBJ1-5, the full variable domain is DGGITQSPKYLFRKEGQNVTLSCEQNLNHDAMYWYRQDPGQGLRLIYYSQIVNDFQKGDIAEGYSVSREKKESFPLTVTSAQKNPTAFYLCATSGQINQPQHFGDGTRLSIL.

The V gene is TRBV5-1, the J gene TRBJ1-1; the D is unclear. Germline assignment: CDR1 SGHRS and CDR2 YFSETQ. V dropped 0 bases and J dropped 2 bases, with 5 bases sitting between them. The CDR3 spans 13 residues. The CDR3 region has the DNA TGCGCCAGCAGCTTGGCAGAAAACACTGAAGCTTTCTTT. Its protein is CASSLAENTEAFF.